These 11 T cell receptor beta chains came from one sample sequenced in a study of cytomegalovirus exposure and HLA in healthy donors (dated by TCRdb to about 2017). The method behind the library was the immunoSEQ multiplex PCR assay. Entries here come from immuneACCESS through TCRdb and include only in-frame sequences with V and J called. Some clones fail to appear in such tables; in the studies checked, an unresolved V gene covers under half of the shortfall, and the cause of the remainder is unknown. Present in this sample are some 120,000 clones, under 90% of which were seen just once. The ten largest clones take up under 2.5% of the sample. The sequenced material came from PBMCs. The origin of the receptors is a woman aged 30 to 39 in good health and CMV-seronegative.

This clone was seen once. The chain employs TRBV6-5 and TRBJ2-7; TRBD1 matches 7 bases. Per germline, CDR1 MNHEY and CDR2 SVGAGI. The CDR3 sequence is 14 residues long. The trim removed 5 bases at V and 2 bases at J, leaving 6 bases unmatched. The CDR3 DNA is TGTGCCAGCAGTACGTCCGGGACAGCCTACGAGCAGTACTTC. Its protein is CASSTSGTAYEQYF.

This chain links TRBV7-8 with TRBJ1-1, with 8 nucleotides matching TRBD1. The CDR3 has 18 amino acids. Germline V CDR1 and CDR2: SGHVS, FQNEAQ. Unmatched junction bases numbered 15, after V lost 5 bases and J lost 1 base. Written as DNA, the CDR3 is TGTGCCAGCAGCCCACTACTCGTTCCGGACAGGGAGAACACTGAAGCTTTCTTT. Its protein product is CASSPLLVPDRENTEAFF.

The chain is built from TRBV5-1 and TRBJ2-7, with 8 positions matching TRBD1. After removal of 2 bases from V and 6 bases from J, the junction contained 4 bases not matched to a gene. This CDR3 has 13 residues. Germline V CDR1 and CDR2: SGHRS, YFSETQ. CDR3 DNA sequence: TGCGCCAGCAGCTTCGCAGGGGGCGTCGAGCAGTACTTC. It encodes CASSFAGGVEQYF.

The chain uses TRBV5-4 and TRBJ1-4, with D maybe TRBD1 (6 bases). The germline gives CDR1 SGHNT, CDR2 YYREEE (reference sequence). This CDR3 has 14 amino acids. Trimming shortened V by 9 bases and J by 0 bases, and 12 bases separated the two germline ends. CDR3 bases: TGTGCCACCAAACAGGGAGCAACTAATGAAAAACTGTTTTTT. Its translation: CATKQGATNEKLFF.

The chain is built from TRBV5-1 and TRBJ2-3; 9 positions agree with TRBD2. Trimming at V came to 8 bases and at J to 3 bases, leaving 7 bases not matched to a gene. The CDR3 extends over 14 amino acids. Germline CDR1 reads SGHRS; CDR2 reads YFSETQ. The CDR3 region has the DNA TGCGCCAGTTCCGGGACTAGCTTTACAGATACGCAGTATTTT. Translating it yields CASSGTSFTDTQYF.

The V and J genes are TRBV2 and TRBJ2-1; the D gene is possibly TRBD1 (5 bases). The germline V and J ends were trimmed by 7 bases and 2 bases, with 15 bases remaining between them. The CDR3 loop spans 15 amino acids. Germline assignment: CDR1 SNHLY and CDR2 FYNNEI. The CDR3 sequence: CASTLNPDTYNEQFF. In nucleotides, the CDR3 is TGTGCCAGCACTTTAAACCCGGACACCTACAATGAGCAGTTCTTC.

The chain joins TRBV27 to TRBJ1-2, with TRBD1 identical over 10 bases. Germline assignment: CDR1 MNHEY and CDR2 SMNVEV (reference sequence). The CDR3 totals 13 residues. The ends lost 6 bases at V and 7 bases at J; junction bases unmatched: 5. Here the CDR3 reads CASSRQGAVGYTF. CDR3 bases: TGTGCCAGCAGCAGACAGGGGGCGGTTGGCTACACCTTC.

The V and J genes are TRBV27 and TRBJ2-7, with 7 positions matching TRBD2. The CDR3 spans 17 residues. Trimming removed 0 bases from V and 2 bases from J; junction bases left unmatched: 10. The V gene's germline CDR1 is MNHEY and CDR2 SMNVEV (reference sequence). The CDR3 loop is CASSLSGMSGDPYEQYF. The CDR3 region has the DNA TGTGCCAGCAGTTTATCTGGGATGAGCGGGGACCCCTACGAGCAGTACTTC.

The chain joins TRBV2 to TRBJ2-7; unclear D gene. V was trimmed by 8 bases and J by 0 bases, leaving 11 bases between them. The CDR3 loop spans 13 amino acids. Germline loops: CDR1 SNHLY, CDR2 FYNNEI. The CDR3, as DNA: TGTGCCAGCGAAAGAGACACCTCCTACGAGCAGTACTTC. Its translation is CASERDTSYEQYF.

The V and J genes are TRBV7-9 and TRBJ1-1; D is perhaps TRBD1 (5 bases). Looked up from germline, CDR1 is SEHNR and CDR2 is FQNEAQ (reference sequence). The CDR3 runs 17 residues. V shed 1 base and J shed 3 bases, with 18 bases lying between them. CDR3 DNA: TGTGCCAGCAGCTTAGGGCGCAGGGCCCTTAAAGACACTGAAGCTTTCTTT. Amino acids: CASSLGRRALKDTEAFF.

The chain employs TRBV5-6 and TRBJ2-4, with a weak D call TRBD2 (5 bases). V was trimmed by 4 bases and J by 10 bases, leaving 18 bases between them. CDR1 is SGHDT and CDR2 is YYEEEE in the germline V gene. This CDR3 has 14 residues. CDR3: CASSGGLSHGIQYF. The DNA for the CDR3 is TGTGCCAGCAGCGGCGGGCTGTCCCATGGGATTCAGTACTTC.